This TCR beta chain derives from a study of blood T cell repertoires in COVID-19 (dated by TCRdb to about 2020). Concerning the study at large: Samples covering the acute and convalescent phases of COVID-19 were provided by collaborators in the United States, Italy and Spain. The prospective study material was composed of cDNA or gDNA derived from T cells, B-cell-depleted T cells, or PBMCs. Subjects who had been exposed to COVID-19, were actively infected with it, or had recovered from it provided the deeply sampled blood TCRbeta repertoires that made up the dataset. The repertoires were made available in a free public database intended to serve as a resource for research on the immune response to SARS-CoV-2. The samples were drawn from two sources: the first 160 participants of the ongoing ImmuneRACE study, and some 1,300 subjects contributed by 6 global collaborators. Sample metadata almost always included a de-identified subject ID, COVID-19 status, age in years and sex. Where HLA class I and class II types were available, the types were taken from metadata supplied by the sample provider, not from assay-based typing.

The immunoSEQ Assay, a bias-controlled multiplex PCR, was used to amplify TCRbeta CDR3 regions from genomic DNA. As for the authors' bioinformatics: Nucleated cell counts per sample were estimated from amplification of reference gene primers within the assay. To quantify the absolute abundance of each unique TCRbeta CDR3 rearrangement, sequence reads were collapsed and filtered. For each sample, productive Simpson clonality was calculated by taking the square root of Simpson's diversity index across productive rearrangements. This immuneACCESS table, as held by TCRdb, lists in-frame sequences with V and J called but not all clones. Of the missing ones, under half trace to an unresolved V gene in checked studies; the others have no known cause. For V, J and clone size, that table is used; D and trimming come from the DNA. Across this sample there are hundreds of thousands of clones, with 80% to 90% seen only once. 8.2% of the sample belongs to the ten largest clones.

The research as a whole found: The quantity of clinical and demographic metadata differed by source and by participant and was supplied without curation.

The collaborating institutions used their own protocols to collect whole blood in K2EDTA tubes. Collaborator samples were shipped for TCRbeta analysis as frozen whole blood, isolated PBMCs, or DNA extracted from either sample type. Concerning this clone: This receptor's antigen is unknown. The input lacks base qualities; no much larger clone sits a single base away.

CDR1 KGHSH and CDR2 LQKENI were looked up in the germline V gene. V was cut back by 3 bases and J by 3 bases, leaving a gap of 9 bases between them. Taken from cysteine to phenylalanine, the CDR3 has 15 residues. Only the CDR3 DNA is retained, 45 bases long and in frame from the first base. This receptor was identified in a woman between 45 and 60 years old with acute or convalescent COVID-19. The chain was built from TRBV18 and TRBJ1-6, with TRBD1 tentatively as D gene (5 bases match). Input material: peripheral blood. The sequenced DNA is TGTGCCAGCTCACCTGCGGACATCTATAATTCACCCCTCCACTTT. This encodes CASSPADIYNSPLHF.